This T cell receptor beta chain is drawn from a study of CD8 T cells in Susac syndrome. Study results and caveats: The authors acknowledged that the study's TCR sequencing and HLA analysis involved relatively few individuals.

Sequencing targeted TCR beta in blood CD8+ and CD4+ T cells. In contrast to the negatively isolated CD8+ and CD4+ T cells, TEMRA cells were FACS-enriched. The germline V gene has CDR1 SGHRS and CDR2 YFSETQ. Trimming took 2 bases from V and 7 from J, leaving 13 bases between them. The CDR3 consists of 14 residues. Concerning this clonotype: The antigen remains undetermined.

When the RNA was reverse transcribed, random hexamers were used with an input of roughly 0.45 to 1 ug. A multiplex approach, immunoSEQ multiplex PCR, amplified TCR beta CDR3 across 54 Vbeta and 13 Jbeta. One entry per CDR3 protein results from TCRdb running MiXCR on the immunoSEQ multiplex PCR reads. The sample shows some 450,000 distinct CDR3 sequences, 75% to 90% of them seen only once. This rearrangement joins TRBV5-1 to TRBJ2-1; D assignment may be TRBD1 or TRBD2 (5 bases each). Sequencing was carried out using CD8+ T cells from PBMCs. This TCR was recovered from a human donor with multiple sclerosis. CDR3 sequence (DNA): TGCGCCAGCAGCTTCACCGGGACCAAGAATGAGCAGTTCTTC. Translated, it gives CASSFTGTKNEQFF.